These 23 T cell receptor beta chains were all obtained from the same sample, sequenced in a study of cytomegalovirus exposure and HLA in healthy donors. The PCR had 60 Vbeta and 13 Jbeta primers. Repertoires were generated with immunoSEQ multiplex PCR, while TCRdb's copy carries only in-frame clones and drops some. The repertoire consists of about 190,000 clones, with roughly 80% occurring once and the leading ten covering 1.5% to 2%. Sample: PBMCs. Receptor source: a woman aged 18-35 years in good health and CMV-seronegative.

The chain recombines TRBV2 with TRBJ1-2, with 9 bases lining up with TRBD1. The trim removed 5 bases at V and 2 bases at J, leaving 3 bases unmatched. This CDR3 has 14 residues. The germline CDR1 and CDR2 sequences are SNHLY and FYNNEI. The CDR3, as DNA: TGTGCCAGCAGTCTACAGGGGGCGAACTATGGCTACACCTTC. Translating gives CASSLQGANYGYTF.

The rearrangement links TRBV6-5 to TRBJ2-1; D is ambiguous. The CDR3 is 15 residues long. CDR1 and CDR2 from the germline V gene are MNHEY and SVGAGI. V was cut by 0 bases and J by 0 bases, with 6 bases left in between. CDR3 sequence reads: CASSYSDTSYNEQFF. The DNA for the CDR3 is TGTGCCAGCAGTTACTCCGACACCTCCTACAATGAGCAGTTCTTC.

The chain joins TRBV6-5 to TRBJ2-3; TRBD2 is a possible D gene (5 bases). The CDR3 has 14 amino acids. V lost 11 bases and J lost 7, with 22 bases in between. Germline values: CDR1 MNHEY, CDR2 SVGAGI. CDR3 nucleotide sequence: TGTGCCGCCAGCCCCCGGGGTGGTAGGCATACGCAGTATTTT. Its protein product is CAASPRGGRHTQYF.

This chain links TRBV4-1 with TRBJ1-6; the match to TRBD1 covers 10 bases. CDR3 length: 16 amino acids. Germline V gene data show CDR1 as MGHRA and CDR2 as YSYEKL. J was trimmed by 9 bases and V by 3 bases; bases with no gene match: 8. The CDR3 DNA follows: TGCGCCAGCAGCCAGTCCCCCGGGACAGGGGTTTCACCCCTCCACTTT. This codes for CASSQSPGTGVSPLHF.

V usage is TRBV4-2 and J usage is TRBJ2-1, with D maybe TRBD2 (5 bases). Germline V gives CDR1 LGHNA, CDR2 YNFKEQ. The CDR3 covers 15 residues. Trimming left V 1 base short and J 1 base short, with 8 bases between. CDR3 DNA: TGTGCCAGCAGCCAAGGAGCGGATTCCTACAATGAGCAGTTCTTC. Its translation: CASSQGADSYNEQFF.

V gene TRBV11-2 combines with J gene TRBJ2-7, with 8 bases lining up with TRBD1. V lost 5 bases and J lost 6; bases outside the gene matches: 6. CDR1 SGHAT and CDR2 FQNNGV come from the germline V gene. CDR3 length equals 13 residues. The CDR3: CASSPDRGSEQYF. In DNA, the CDR3 is TGTGCCAGCAGCCCAGACAGGGGAAGCGAGCAGTACTTC.

This clone is a singleton in its sample. The rearrangement joins TRBV5-1 to TRBJ1-3, with a tentative D call TRBD1 (6 bases). Germline V CDR1 and CDR2: SGHRS, YFSETQ. This CDR3 is 14 amino acids long. Trimming stripped 1 base from V and 4 bases from J, with 9 bases between. Written as DNA, the CDR3 is TGCGCCAGCAGCTTGTCAGGGGAAGGAAACACCATATATTTT. Translated: CASSLSGEGNTIYF.

This sequence joins TRBV14 and TRBJ2-3, with 7 bases lining up with TRBD2. The CDR3 runs 15 residues. In germline, CDR1 is SGHDN, CDR2 FVKESK. V shed 2 bases, J shed 0 bases, and the junction held 2 bases outside the gene matches. CDR3 amino acids: CASSQLAVSTDTQYF. In DNA, the CDR3 is TGTGCCAGCAGCCAACTAGCGGTTAGCACAGATACGCAGTATTTT. Drawing the rest from reference TRBV14 and TRBJ2-3, the complete variable domain is EAGVTQFPSHSVIEKGQTVTLRCDPISGHDNLYWYRRVMGKEIKFLLHFVKESKQDESGMPNNRFLAERTGGTYSTLKVQPAELEDSGVYFCASSQLAVSTDTQYFGPGTRLTVL.

This clone was seen once. This chain connects TRBV6-6 to TRBJ2-3, with 7 bases matching TRBD2. The CDR3 length is 12 residues. Germline lookup yields CDR1 MNHNY and CDR2 SVGAGI (reference sequence). V trimming: 8 bases; J trimming: 1 base; junction bases outside the gene matches: 0. Here the CDR3 reads CASGGGTDTQYF. For the CDR3, the DNA is TGTGCCAGCGGGGGGGGCACAGATACGCAGTATTTT.

The chain couples TRBV2 to TRBJ2-2; weak D call: TRBD2 (5 bases). The V end lost 5 bases, the J end lost 5 bases, and 21 bases lay between the germline ends. Germline CDR1 is SNHLY and CDR2 is FYNNEI. The CDR3 runs 17 residues. The DNA for the CDR3 is TGTGCCAGCAGTACCTCCCCCACTAGGGCTGGAACCGGGGAGCTGTTTTTT. It encodes CASSTSPTRAGTGELFF.

This clone was counted a few times. The rearrangement joins TRBV7-3 to TRBJ2-2; no definite D call. Germline assignment: CDR1 SGHTA and CDR2 FQGTGA. There are 13 residues in the CDR3. Trimming took 1 base from V and 6 from J, leaving 6 bases between them. The CDR3 here is CASSLIRPGELFF. The CDR3 DNA is TGTGCCAGCAGCTTAATCCGTCCCGGGGAGCTGTTTTTT.

In nucleotides, the CDR3 is TGTGCCAGCACCTTTGGGACTAGCGGGAGGGCCTCCGAGCAGTACTTC. It specifies CASTFGTSGRASEQYF. The chain couples TRBV6-6 to TRBJ2-7; 16 bases match TRBD2. This CDR3 contains 16 residues. The germline CDR1 and CDR2 sequences are MNHNY and SVGAGI (reference sequence). Trimming took 7 bases from V and 6 from J; bases not matched to a gene: 9.

The table lists this clone with a count of one. The rearrangement joins TRBV28 to TRBJ2-1, with D tentatively TRBD1 (5 bases). With 6 bases removed from V and 4 bases from J, the gap between germline ends came to 10 bases. The CDR3 spans 13 residues. In germline, CDR1 is MDHEN, CDR2 SYDVKM. The CDR3 DNA reads as TGTGCCAGCAGCCCGGACATATACAATGAGCAGTTCTTC. Translated, it gives CASSPDIYNEQFF.

V and J are TRBV6-6 and TRBJ1-6; 8 bases fit TRBD1. The V and J ends lost 5 bases and 3 bases, in that order; junction bases with no gene match: 0. The CDR3 extends over 14 amino acids. Germline loops: CDR1 MNHNY, CDR2 SVGAGI (reference sequence). Here the CDR3 reads CASSTGGYNSPLHF. The CDR3 DNA reads as TGTGCCAGCAGTACAGGGGGCTATAATTCACCCCTCCACTTT.

This clone was picked up a small number of times. The rearrangement joins TRBV10-3 to TRBJ2-1; 9 bases fit TRBD2. Per the germline V gene, CDR1 is ENHRY and CDR2 is SYGVKD. The V gene end was trimmed by 6 bases and the J gene end by 5 bases; junction bases not matched to a gene: 8. The CDR3 extends over 15 amino acids. CDR3: CAISFTGTSNNEQFF. The CDR3 DNA reads as TGTGCCATCAGCTTCACCGGGACTAGCAACAATGAGCAGTTCTTC.

The chain employs TRBV30 and TRBJ1-1; D remains ambiguous. The CDR3 is made up of 14 amino acids. V lost 0 bases to trimming and J lost 0 bases, with 8 bases between them. CDR1 is GTSNPN, CDR2 SVGIG, per germline (reference sequence). CDR3: CAWSVRLMNTEAFF. For the CDR3, the DNA is TGTGCCTGGAGTGTACGACTGATGAACACTGAAGCTTTCTTT.

The chain recombines TRBV14 with TRBJ2-7; 11 bases map to TRBD1. Germline loops: CDR1 SGHDN, CDR2 FVKESK. The J segment lost 9 bases and the V segment lost 6 bases, leaving 13 bases of the junction unmatched. This CDR3 spans 15 amino acids. The CDR3 is CASSQVRTGGSRQYF. CDR3 DNA: TGTGCCAGCAGTCAGGTTCGGACAGGGGGCTCAAGGCAGTACTTC.

This chain joins TRBV7-2 and TRBJ1-1, with D hard to call. The length of the CDR3 is 14 residues. From germline, CDR1 is SGHTA and CDR2 FQGNSA. Trimming took 1 base from V and 1 from J, leaving 7 bases between them. For the CDR3, the DNA is TGTGCCAGCAGCTTAGTGGAGTCGAACACTGAAGCTTTCTTT. The encoded protein is CASSLVESNTEAFF.

This clone was counted between two and nine times. This chain connects TRBV7-2 to TRBJ1-1, with D hard to call. Germline CDR1 SGHTA, CDR2 FQGNSA. The CDR3 sequence is 11 residues long. The V end was cut by 2 bases, the J end by 6 bases, with 4 bases between. CDR3: CASSLRAEAFF. In DNA, the CDR3 is TGTGCCAGCAGCTTACGGGCTGAAGCTTTCTTT.

This chain joins TRBV9 and TRBJ1-1; D is uncertain. This CDR3 contains 15 residues. Trimming removed 0 bases at V and 1 base at J, with 10 bases between. Germline CDR1 reads SGDLS; CDR2 reads YYNGEE. CDR3 nucleotides: TGTGCCAGCAGCGTAGCTGTCAGTGGGAACACTGAAGCTTTCTTT. Its translation is CASSVAVSGNTEAFF.

The CDR3 coding sequence is TGTGCCAGCAGCTTAGAAGGGGGCAGAGCCTACGAGCAGTACTTC. It yields the protein CASSLEGGRAYEQYF. V usage is TRBV11-2 and J usage is TRBJ2-7; 7 nucleotides align to TRBD1. Trimming at V came to 0 bases and at J to 2 bases, leaving 4 bases not matched to a gene. Germline V gene sequence: CDR1 SGHAT, CDR2 FQNNGV. This CDR3 comprises 15 residues. Using reference TRBV11-2 and TRBJ2-7 for the parts outside the CDR3, the full variable domain is EAGVAQSPRYKIIEKRQSVAFWCNPISGHATLYWYQQILGQGPKLLIQFQNNGVVDDSQLPKDRFSAERLKGVDSTLKIQPAKLEDSAVYLCASSLEGGRAYEQYFGPGTRLTVT.

The CDR3 here is CASSGGVSAFF. The DNA for the CDR3 is TGTGCCAGTAGTGGGGGGGTCTCGGCTTTCTTT. The rearrangement links TRBV19 to TRBJ1-1; possible D gene TRBD1, 5 bases. The ends were cut back, 5 bases at V and 11 bases at J, with 12 bases in the middle. Germline loops: CDR1 LNHDA, CDR2 SQIVND (reference sequence). This CDR3 is 11 amino acids long.

The chain uses TRBV7-2 and TRBJ1-2; 7 positions agree with TRBD1. This CDR3 is built from 13 residues. J lost 6 bases, V lost 2 bases, and 3 bases had no gene match. Germline CDR1 is SGHTA and CDR2 is FQGNSA. The CDR3 nucleotides are TGTGCCAGCAGCTTAACCAGGGGGAATGGCTACACCTTC. It specifies CASSLTRGNGYTF.